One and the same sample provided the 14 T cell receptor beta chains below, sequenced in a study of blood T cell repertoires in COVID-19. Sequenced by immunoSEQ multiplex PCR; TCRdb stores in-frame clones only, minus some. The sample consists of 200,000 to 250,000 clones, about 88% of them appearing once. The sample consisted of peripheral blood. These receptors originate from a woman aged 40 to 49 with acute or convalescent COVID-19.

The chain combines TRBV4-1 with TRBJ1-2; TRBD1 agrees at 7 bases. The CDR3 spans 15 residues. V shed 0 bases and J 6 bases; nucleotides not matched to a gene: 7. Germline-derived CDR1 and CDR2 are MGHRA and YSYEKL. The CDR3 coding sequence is TGCGCCAGCAGCCAAGACCCGGGACAGAATGATGGCTACACCTTC. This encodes CASSQDPGQNDGYTF.

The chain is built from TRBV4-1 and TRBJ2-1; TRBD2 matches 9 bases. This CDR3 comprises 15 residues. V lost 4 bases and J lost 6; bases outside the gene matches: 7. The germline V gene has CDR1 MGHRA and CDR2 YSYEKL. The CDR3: CASSRPLGLANEQFF. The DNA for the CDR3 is TGCGCCAGCAGCCGCCCCTTGGGACTAGCCAATGAGCAGTTCTTC.

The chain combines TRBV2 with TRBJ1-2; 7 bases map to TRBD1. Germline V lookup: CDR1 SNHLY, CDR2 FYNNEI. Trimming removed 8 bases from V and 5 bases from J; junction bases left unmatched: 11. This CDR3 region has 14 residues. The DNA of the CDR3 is TGTGCCAGCCTCTTTCGACAGGGTATATATGGCTACACCTTC. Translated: CASLFRQGIYGYTF.

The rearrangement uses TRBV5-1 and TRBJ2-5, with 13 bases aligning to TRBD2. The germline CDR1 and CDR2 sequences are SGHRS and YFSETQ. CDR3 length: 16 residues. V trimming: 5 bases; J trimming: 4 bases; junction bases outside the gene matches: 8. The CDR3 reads CASSSQLAGGPETQYF. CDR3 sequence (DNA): TGCGCCAGCAGTTCCCAACTAGCGGGGGGGCCAGAGACCCAGTACTTC.

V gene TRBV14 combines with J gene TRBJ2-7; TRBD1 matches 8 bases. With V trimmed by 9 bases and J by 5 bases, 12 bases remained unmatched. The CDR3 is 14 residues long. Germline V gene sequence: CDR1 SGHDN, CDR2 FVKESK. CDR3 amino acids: CASVPGQVVHEQYV. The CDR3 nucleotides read TGTGCCAGTGTTCCGGGACAGGTCGTCCACGAGCAGTACGTC.

CDR3 amino acids: CASSQDLKRGGPVRSTDTQYF. The DNA of the CDR3 is TGTGCCAGCAGCCAAGATCTTAAGCGGGGGGGTCCCGTCAGGAGCACAGATACGCAGTATTTT. The rearrangement uses TRBV3-1 (or the pseudogene TRBV3-2) and TRBJ2-3; 10 positions match TRBD2. V was clipped by 0 bases and J by 0 bases; unmatched bases: 15. CDR3 length: 21 residues. Germline values: CDR1 LGHDT, CDR2 YNNKEL (reference sequence).

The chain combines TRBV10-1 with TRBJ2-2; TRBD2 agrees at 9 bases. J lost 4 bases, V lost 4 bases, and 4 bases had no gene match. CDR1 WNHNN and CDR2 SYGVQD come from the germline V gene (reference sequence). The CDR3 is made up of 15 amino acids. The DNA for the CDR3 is TGCGCCAGCAGTGTACAAGCGGGGGGCACCGGGGAGCTGTTTTTT. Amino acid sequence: CASSVQAGGTGELFF.

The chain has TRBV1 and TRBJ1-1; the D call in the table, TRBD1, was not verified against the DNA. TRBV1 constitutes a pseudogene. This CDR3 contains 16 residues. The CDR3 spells CTSSQVRRTGITEAFF. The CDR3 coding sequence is TGCACCAGCAGCCAAGTTCGACGGACAGGGATCACTGAAGCTTTCTTT.

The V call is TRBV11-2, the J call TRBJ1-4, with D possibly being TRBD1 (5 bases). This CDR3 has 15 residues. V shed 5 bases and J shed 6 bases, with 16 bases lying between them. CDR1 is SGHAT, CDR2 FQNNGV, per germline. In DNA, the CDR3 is TGTGCCAGCAGCCCCCGTAAGGACATCTATGAAAAACTGTTTTTT. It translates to CASSPRKDIYEKLFF.

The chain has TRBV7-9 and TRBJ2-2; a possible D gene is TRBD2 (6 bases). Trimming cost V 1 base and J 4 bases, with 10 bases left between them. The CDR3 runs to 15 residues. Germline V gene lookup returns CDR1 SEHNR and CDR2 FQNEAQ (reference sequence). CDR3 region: CASSLGSGFTGELFF. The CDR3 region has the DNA TGTGCCAGCAGCTTAGGTAGCGGCTTCACCGGGGAGCTGTTTTTT.

The CDR3 reads CASSPTSRAGGLGYTF. CDR3 DNA: TGTGCCAGCAGCCCCACATCGAGGGCAGGGGGCCTTGGCTACACCTTC. The chain has TRBV9 and TRBJ1-2, with 8 bases identical to TRBD1. The CDR3 consists of 16 residues. The ends lost 4 bases at V and 7 bases at J; junction bases unmatched: 15. CDR1 is SGDLS, CDR2 YYNGEE, per germline.

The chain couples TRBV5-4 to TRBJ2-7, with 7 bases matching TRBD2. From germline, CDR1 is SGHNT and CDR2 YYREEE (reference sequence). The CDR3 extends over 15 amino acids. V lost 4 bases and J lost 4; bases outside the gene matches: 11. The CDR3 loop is CASSASGPGPYEQYV. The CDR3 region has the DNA TGTGCCAGCAGCGCTAGCGGCCCCGGGCCTTACGAGCAGTACGTC.

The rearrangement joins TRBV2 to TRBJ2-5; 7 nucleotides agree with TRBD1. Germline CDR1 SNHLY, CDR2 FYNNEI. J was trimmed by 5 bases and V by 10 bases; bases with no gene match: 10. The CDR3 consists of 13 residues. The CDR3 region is CATATGLGETQYF. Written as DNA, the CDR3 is TGTGCCACCGCGACAGGGTTAGGGGAGACCCAGTACTTC.

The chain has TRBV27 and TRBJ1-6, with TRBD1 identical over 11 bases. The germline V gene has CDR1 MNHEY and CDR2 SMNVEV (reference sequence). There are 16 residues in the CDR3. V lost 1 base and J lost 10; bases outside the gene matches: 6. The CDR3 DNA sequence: TGTGCCAGCAGTTTATTGGCGGGACAGGGGGGCTCACCCCTCCACTTT. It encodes CASSLLAGQGGSPLHF.